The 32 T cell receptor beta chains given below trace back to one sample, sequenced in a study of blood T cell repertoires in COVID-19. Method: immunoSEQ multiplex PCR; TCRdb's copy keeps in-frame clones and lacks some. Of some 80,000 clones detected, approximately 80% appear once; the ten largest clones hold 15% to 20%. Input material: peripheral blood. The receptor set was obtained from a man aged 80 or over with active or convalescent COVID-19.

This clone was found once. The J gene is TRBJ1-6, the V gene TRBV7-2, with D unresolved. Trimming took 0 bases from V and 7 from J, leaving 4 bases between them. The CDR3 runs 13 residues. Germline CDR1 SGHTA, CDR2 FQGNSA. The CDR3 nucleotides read TGTGCCAGCAGCTTAGCGAGGAATTCACCCCTCCACTTT. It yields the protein CASSLARNSPLHF.

CDR3 nucleotide sequence: TGTGCCAGCAGCCCCCCGACGGGGGGGTCCTGGGAGACCCAGTACTTC. This codes for CASSPPTGGSWETQYF. The chain uses TRBV5-6 and TRBJ2-5, with TRBD2 identical over 8 bases. Germline values: CDR1 SGHDT, CDR2 YYEEEE. The ends lost 4 bases at V and 5 bases at J; junction bases unmatched: 13. The CDR3 totals 16 residues. Combining the CDR3 with reference TRBV5-6 and TRBJ2-5 gives the whole variable domain DAGVTQSPTHLIKTRGQQVTLRCSPKSGHDTVSWYQQALGQGPQFIFQYYEEEERQRGNFPDRFSGHQFPNYSSELNVNALLLGDSALYLCASSPPTGGSWETQYFGPGTRLLVL.

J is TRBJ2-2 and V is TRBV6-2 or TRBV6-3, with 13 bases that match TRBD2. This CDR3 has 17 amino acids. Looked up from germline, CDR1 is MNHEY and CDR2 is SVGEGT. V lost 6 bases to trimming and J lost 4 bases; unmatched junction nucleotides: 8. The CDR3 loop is CASSLWGLAGPTGELFF. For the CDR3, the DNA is TGTGCCAGCAGCCTCTGGGGACTAGCGGGGCCCACCGGGGAGCTGTTTTTT.

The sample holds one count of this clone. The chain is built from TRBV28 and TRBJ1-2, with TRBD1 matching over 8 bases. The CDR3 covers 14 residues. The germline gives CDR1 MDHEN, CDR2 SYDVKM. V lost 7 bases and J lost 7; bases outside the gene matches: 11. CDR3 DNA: TGTGCCAGCAACTCGGGACAGGTAGTTCGTGGCTACACCTTC. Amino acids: CASNSGQVVRGYTF.

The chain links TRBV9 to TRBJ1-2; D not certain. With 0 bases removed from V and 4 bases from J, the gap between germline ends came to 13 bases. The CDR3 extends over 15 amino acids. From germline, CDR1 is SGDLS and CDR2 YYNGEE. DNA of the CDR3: TGTGCCAGCAGCGTAGGGGCATCGGATTTCTATGGCTACACCTTC. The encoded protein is CASSVGASDFYGYTF.

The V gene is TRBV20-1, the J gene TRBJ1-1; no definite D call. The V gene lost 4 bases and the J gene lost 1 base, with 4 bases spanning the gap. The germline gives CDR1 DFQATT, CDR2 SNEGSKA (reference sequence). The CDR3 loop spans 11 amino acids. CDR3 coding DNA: TGCAGTGCTATCAGGAACACTGAAGCTTTCTTT. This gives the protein CSAIRNTEAFF.

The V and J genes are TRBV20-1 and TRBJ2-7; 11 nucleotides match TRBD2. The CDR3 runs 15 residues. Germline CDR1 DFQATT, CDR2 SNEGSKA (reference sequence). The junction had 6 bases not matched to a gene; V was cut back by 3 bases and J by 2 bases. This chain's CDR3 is CSASPLAGGTYEQYV. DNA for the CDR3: TGCAGTGCTAGTCCGCTAGCGGGAGGTACCTACGAGCAGTACGTC.

The CDR3: CASSWTGVYTEAFF. CDR3 in DNA: TGCGCCAGCAGCTGGACAGGAGTTTACACTGAAGCTTTCTTT. The chain uses TRBV5-1 and TRBJ1-1; 7 bases are shared with TRBD1. Germline CDR1 reads SGHRS; CDR2 reads YFSETQ. The ends lost 3 bases at V and 3 bases at J; junction bases unmatched: 5. This CDR3 is built from 14 residues. Looking up the rest from reference TRBV5-1 and TRBJ1-1 gives the full variable domain: KAGVTQTPRYLIKTRGQQVTLSCSPISGHRSVSWYQQTPGQGLQFLFEYFSETQRNKGNFPGRFSGRQFSNSRSEMNVSTLELGDSALYLCASSWTGVYTEAFFGQGTRLTVV.

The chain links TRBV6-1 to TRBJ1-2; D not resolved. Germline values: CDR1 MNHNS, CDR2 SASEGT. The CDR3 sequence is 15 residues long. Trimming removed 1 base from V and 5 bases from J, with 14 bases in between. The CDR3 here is CASSEGPGSSYGYTF. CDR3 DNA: TGTGCCAGCAGTGAAGGGCCGGGAAGCTCGTATGGCTACACCTTC.

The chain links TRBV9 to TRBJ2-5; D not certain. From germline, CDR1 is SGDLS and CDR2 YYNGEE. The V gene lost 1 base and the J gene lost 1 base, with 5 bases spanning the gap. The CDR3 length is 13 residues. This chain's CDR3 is CASSVLPQETQYF. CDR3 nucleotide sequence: TGTGCCAGCAGCGTACTACCCCAAGAGACCCAGTACTTC.

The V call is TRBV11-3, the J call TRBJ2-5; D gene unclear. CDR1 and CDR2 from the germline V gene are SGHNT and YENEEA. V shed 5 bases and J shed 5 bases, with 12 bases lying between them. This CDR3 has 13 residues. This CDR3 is CASSSLRLETQYF. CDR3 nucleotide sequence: TGTGCCAGCAGCAGCCTGAGGCTGGAGACCCAGTACTTC.

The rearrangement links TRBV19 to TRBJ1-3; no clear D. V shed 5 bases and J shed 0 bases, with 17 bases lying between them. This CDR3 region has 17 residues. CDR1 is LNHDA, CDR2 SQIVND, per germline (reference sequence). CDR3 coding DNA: TGTGCCAGTAGTCTCTACAGTACTCCCTACTCTGGAAACACCATATATTTT. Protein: CASSLYSTPYSGNTIYF.

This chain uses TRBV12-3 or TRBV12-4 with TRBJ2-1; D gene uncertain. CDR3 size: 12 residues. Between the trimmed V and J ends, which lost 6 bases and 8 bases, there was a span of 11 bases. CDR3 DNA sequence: TGTGCCAGCAGCCGCCCGGTACATGAGCAGTTCTTC. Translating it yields CASSRPVHEQFF.

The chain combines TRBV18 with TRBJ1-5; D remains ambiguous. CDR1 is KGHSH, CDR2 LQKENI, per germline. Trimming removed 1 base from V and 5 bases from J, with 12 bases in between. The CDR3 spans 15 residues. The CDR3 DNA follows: TGTGCCAGCTCACCACTTTCGGGAACGGATCAGCCCCAGCATTTT. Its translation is CASSPLSGTDQPQHF.

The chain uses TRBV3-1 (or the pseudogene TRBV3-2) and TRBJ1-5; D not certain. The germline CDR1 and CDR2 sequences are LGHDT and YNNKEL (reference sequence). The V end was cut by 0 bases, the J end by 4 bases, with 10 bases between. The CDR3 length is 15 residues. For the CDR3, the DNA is TGTGCCAGCAGCCAAGACAGCGTCCCTAATCAGCCCCAGCATTTT. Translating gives CASSQDSVPNQPQHF.

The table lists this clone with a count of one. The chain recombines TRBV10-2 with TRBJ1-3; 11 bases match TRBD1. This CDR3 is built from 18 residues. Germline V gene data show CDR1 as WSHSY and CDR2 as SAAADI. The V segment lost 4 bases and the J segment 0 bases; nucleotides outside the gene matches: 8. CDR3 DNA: TGCGCCAGCAGTGTCCCCCTCGGACAGGGGGCCTCTGGAAACACCATATATTTT. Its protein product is CASSVPLGQGASGNTIYF.

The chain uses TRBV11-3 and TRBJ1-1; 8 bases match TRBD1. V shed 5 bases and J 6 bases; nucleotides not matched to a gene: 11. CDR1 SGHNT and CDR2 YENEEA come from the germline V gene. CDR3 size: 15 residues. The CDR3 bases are TGTGCCAGCAGCCCCAGGACAGGGTACGGTCCTGAAGCTTTCTTT. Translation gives CASSPRTGYGPEAFF.

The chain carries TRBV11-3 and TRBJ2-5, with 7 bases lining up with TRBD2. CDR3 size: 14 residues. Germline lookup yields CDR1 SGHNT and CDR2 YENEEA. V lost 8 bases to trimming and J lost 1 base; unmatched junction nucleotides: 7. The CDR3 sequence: CASGGGDSQETQYF. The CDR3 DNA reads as TGTGCCAGCGGGGGGGGAGACAGCCAAGAGACCCAGTACTTC.

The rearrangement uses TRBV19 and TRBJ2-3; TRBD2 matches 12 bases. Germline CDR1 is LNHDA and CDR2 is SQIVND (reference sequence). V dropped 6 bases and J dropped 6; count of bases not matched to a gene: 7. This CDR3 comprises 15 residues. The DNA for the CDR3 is TGTGCCAGTAGGCAACTAGCGGGAGGCGTGGATACGCAGTATTTT. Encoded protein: CASRQLAGGVDTQYF.

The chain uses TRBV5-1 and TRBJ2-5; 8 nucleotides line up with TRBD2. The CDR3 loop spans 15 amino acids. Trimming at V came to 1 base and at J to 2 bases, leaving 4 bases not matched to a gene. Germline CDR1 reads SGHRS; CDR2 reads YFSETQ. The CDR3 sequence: CASSLTSGVQETQYF. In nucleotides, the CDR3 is TGCGCCAGCAGCTTGACTAGCGGAGTACAAGAGACCCAGTACTTC.

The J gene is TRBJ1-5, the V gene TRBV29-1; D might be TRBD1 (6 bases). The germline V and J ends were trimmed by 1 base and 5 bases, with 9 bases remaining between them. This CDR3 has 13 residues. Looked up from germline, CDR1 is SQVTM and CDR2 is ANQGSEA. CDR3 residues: CSVEVGGDQPQHF. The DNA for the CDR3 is TGCAGCGTTGAAGTAGGGGGGGATCAGCCCCAGCATTTT.

The CDR3 here is CASSYERGLAEVTGELFF. CDR3 in DNA: TGTGCCAGCAGTTACGAACGGGGACTAGCGGAGGTCACCGGGGAGCTGTTTTTT. The rearrangement joins TRBV6-2 or TRBV6-3 to TRBJ2-2; 11 bases match TRBD2. The CDR3 extends over 18 amino acids. Germline CDR1 and CDR2: MNHEY and SVGEGT. V trimming: 2 bases; J trimming: 4 bases; junction bases outside the gene matches: 9.

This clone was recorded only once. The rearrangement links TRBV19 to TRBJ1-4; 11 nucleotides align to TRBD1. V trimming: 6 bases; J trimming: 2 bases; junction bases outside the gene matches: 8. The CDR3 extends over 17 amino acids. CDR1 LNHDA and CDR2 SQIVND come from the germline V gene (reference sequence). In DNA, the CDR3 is TGTGCCAGTAGCAACCGGGACAGGGGGGCCACTAATGAAAAACTGTTTTTT. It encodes CASSNRDRGATNEKLFF.

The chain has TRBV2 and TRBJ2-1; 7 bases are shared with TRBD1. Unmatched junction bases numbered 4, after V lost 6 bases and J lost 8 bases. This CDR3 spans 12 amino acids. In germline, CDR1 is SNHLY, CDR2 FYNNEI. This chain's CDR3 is CASSRDRDEQFF. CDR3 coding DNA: TGTGCCAGCAGCCGTGACAGGGATGAGCAGTTCTTC.

CDR3 residues: CASARQSLLYEQYV. The CDR3 bases are TGCGCCAGCGCGAGACAATCCCTACTCTACGAGCAGTACGTC. The chain employs TRBV5-1 and TRBJ2-7; no clear D gene. With 7 bases removed from V and 3 bases from J, the gap between germline ends came to 17 bases. The V gene's germline CDR1 is SGHRS and CDR2 YFSETQ. The length of the CDR3 is 14 residues.

CDR3 sequence: CASTSDSVAYEQYV. The CDR3 coding sequence is TGTGCCAGCACCTCCGACTCGGTGGCCTACGAGCAGTACGTC. V gene TRBV2 combines with J gene TRBJ2-7; D uncertain. CDR3 size: 14 residues. Looked up from germline, CDR1 is SNHLY and CDR2 is FYNNEI. Trimming took 7 bases from V and 2 from J, leaving 15 bases between them.

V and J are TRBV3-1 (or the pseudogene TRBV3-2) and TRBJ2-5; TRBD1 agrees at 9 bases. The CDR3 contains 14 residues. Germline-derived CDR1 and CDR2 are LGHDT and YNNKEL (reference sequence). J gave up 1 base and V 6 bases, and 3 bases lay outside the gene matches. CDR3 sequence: CASRTTGGQETQYF. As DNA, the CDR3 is TGTGCCAGCAGAACGACAGGGGGCCAAGAGACCCAGTACTTC.

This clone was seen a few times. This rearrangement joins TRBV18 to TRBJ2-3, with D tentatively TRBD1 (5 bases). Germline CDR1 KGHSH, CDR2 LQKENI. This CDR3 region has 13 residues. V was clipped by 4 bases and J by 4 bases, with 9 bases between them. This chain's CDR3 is CASSRRQPDTQYF. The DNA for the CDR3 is TGTGCCAGCTCACGAAGACAGCCAGATACGCAGTATTTT. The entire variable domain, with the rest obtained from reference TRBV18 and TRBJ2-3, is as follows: NAGVMQNPRHLVRRRGQEARLRCSPMKGHSHVYWYRQLPEEGLKFMVYLQKENIIDESGMPKERFSAEFPKEGPSILRIQQVVRGDSAAYFCASSRRQPDTQYFGPGTRLTVL.

The CDR3 DNA sequence: TGTGCCAGCAGTTTATATCGACGGGGCTACGAGCAGTACGTC. Protein product: CASSLYRRGYEQYV. The chain links TRBV28 to TRBJ2-7; possibly TRBD2 for D (5 bases). CDR1 and CDR2 (germline): MDHEN, SYDVKM. With 1 base removed from V and 3 bases from J, the gap between germline ends came to 10 bases. The CDR3 is 14 amino acids.

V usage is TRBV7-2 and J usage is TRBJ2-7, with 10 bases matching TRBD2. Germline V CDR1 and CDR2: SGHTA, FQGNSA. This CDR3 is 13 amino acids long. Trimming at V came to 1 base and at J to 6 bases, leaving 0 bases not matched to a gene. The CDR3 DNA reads TGTGCCAGCAGCTTAGGGACTAGCGGCGAGCAGTACGTC. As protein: CASSLGTSGEQYV.

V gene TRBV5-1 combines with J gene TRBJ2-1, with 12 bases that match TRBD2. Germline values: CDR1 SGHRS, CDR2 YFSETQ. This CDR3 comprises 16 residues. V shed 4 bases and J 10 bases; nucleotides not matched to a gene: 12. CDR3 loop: CASSRMTSGSANEQFF. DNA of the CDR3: TGCGCCAGCAGCCGGATGACTAGCGGGAGTGCCAACGAGCAGTTCTTC.

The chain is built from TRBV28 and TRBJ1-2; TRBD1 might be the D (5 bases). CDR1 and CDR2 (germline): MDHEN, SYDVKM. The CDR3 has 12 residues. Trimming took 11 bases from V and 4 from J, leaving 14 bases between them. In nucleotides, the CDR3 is TGTGCCGCGCGGAGGGGCCTCTATGGCTACACCTTC. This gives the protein CAARRGLYGYTF.